Listed below are T cell receptor beta chains from one sample, sequenced in a study of T cell responses to AZD1222 COVID-19 vaccine. The protocol was immunoSEQ multiplex PCR, while the TCRdb copy is restricted to in-frame clones and leaves out a portion. The sample holds roughly 70,000 clones, around 90% seen once. The sequencing used peripheral blood, collected 28 days after the second dose of the MenACWY control vaccine. These receptors were collected from an adult who received the MenACWY meningococcal vaccine as a control. Each CDR3 is given without its conserved first and last residue. The D gene is left open where the match is weak. A clone size is listed for some rows: how often the clone was seen (once, few, many), or a class if it is expanded.

d_call: TRBD1; clone_size: NA; j_call: TRBJ2-7; v_call: TRBV6-5; cdr3_aa: ASIRQGGYEQY
d_call: NA; clone_size: NA; j_call: TRBJ2-3; v_call: TRBV6-5; cdr3_aa: ASSYDWGTDTQY
d_call: NA; clone_size: NA; j_call: TRBJ1-6; v_call: TRBV30; cdr3_aa: AWRSSYNSPLH
d_call: TRBD2; clone_size: once; j_call: TRBJ2-5; v_call: TRBV7-9; cdr3_aa: ASSTGLAGGEETQY
d_call: NA; clone_size: NA; j_call: TRBJ1-4; v_call: TRBV4-3; cdr3_aa: ASSQREGEKLF
d_call: NA; clone_size: NA; j_call: TRBJ2-7; v_call: TRBV7-9; cdr3_aa: ASSSSGSYEQY
d_call: NA; clone_size: NA; j_call: TRBJ2-6; v_call: TRBV5-5; cdr3_aa: ASQSQAGANVLT
d_call: TRBD1; clone_size: NA; j_call: TRBJ1-6; v_call: TRBV6-1; cdr3_aa: ASSDRTGLDSPLH
d_call: NA; clone_size: NA; j_call: TRBJ2-1; v_call: TRBV12-5; cdr3_aa: ASGQTFYNEQF
d_call: TRBD1; clone_size: NA; j_call: TRBJ1-6; v_call: TRBV5-6; cdr3_aa: ASSLGQGNSPLH
d_call: NA; clone_size: NA; j_call: TRBJ2-3; v_call: TRBV5-4; cdr3_aa: ASSMTRGNTQY
d_call: TRBD1; clone_size: NA; j_call: TRBJ2-7; v_call: TRBV24-1; cdr3_aa: ATSDAGQGAFEQY
d_call: NA; clone_size: NA; j_call: TRBJ1-1; v_call: TRBV28; cdr3_aa: ASKVNTEAF
d_call: NA; clone_size: NA; j_call: TRBJ2-5; v_call: TRBV21-1; cdr3_aa: ASSTLGGETQY
d_call: TRBD2; clone_size: NA; j_call: TRBJ2-7; v_call: TRBV2; cdr3_aa: ATSRRASGISEQY
d_call: NA; clone_size: few; j_call: TRBJ1-1; v_call: TRBV2; cdr3_aa: ASSEDTEAF
d_call: NA; clone_size: NA; j_call: TRBJ1-1; v_call: TRBV14; cdr3_aa: ASRESPKLEAF
d_call: NA; clone_size: NA; j_call: TRBJ1-6; v_call: TRBV28; cdr3_aa: ASSSDRYNSPLH
d_call: TRBD2; clone_size: NA; j_call: TRBJ2-1; v_call: TRBV10-1; cdr3_aa: ASSQGSGKAYNEQF
d_call: NA; clone_size: NA; j_call: TRBJ2-7; v_call: TRBV7-2; cdr3_aa: ASSFGAETYEQY
d_call: TRBD1; clone_size: NA; j_call: TRBJ1-4; v_call: TRBV30; cdr3_aa: AWRKHPRYGQGSEKLF
d_call: TRBD1; clone_size: once; j_call: TRBJ2-1; v_call: TRBV2; cdr3_aa: ASSSGTVSNEQF
d_call: NA; clone_size: few; j_call: TRBJ1-4; v_call: TRBV7-9; cdr3_aa: ASSLGREVEKLF
d_call: NA; clone_size: NA; j_call: TRBJ2-7; v_call: TRBV11-2; cdr3_aa: ASSQVGSHEQY
d_call: NA; clone_size: NA; j_call: TRBJ1-3; v_call: TRBV10-3; cdr3_aa: AIGTGSGNTIY
d_call: NA; clone_size: NA; j_call: TRBJ1-1; v_call: TRBV12-3/TRBV12-4; cdr3_aa: ASKRQENTEAF
d_call: TRBD2; clone_size: NA; j_call: TRBJ2-7; v_call: TRBV28; cdr3_aa: ASRLAGPYEQY
d_call: TRBD1; clone_size: NA; j_call: TRBJ2-1; v_call: TRBV3-1/TRBV3-2; cdr3_aa: ASSRTGNEQF
d_call: NA; clone_size: NA; j_call: TRBJ1-2; v_call: TRBV12-3/TRBV12-4; cdr3_aa: ASSLGHYGYT
d_call: NA; clone_size: NA; j_call: TRBJ2-7; v_call: TRBV24-1; cdr3_aa: ATSDSYTYEQY
d_call: TRBD2; clone_size: NA; j_call: TRBJ2-2; v_call: TRBV12-5; cdr3_aa: ASGLLLAGGNTGELF
d_call: NA; clone_size: NA; j_call: TRBJ1-5; v_call: TRBV19; cdr3_aa: ASSRALGNQPQH
d_call: NA; clone_size: NA; j_call: TRBJ1-5; v_call: TRBV15; cdr3_aa: ATSEQGGNQPQH
d_call: TRBD1; clone_size: NA; j_call: TRBJ2-1; v_call: TRBV7-2; cdr3_aa: ASSAHRGVRPNEQF
d_call: TRBD1; clone_size: NA; j_call: TRBJ1-6; v_call: TRBV27; cdr3_aa: ASSFAGGGSPLH
d_call: NA; clone_size: once; j_call: TRBJ1-5; v_call: TRBV15; cdr3_aa: ATSIGTRYSNQPQH
d_call: NA; clone_size: NA; j_call: TRBJ2-5; v_call: TRBV11-3; cdr3_aa: ASSRGVSRQGQETQY
d_call: TRBD2; clone_size: NA; j_call: TRBJ2-3; v_call: TRBV5-1; cdr3_aa: ASSSLTSGGAAQY
d_call: NA; clone_size: NA; j_call: TRBJ2-7; v_call: TRBV2; cdr3_aa: ASSGGFGSTVSYEQY
d_call: TRBD2; clone_size: NA; j_call: TRBJ2-7; v_call: TRBV2; cdr3_aa: ASRVLAGYEQY
d_call: NA; clone_size: NA; j_call: TRBJ1-3; v_call: TRBV13; cdr3_aa: ASSSGISSGNTIY
d_call: TRBD1; clone_size: NA; j_call: TRBJ1-1; v_call: TRBV29-1; cdr3_aa: SVPGGKTEAF
d_call: TRBD1; clone_size: NA; j_call: TRBJ2-5; v_call: TRBV6-5; cdr3_aa: ASTQDRGSETQY
d_call: NA; clone_size: NA; j_call: TRBJ2-1; v_call: TRBV23-1; cdr3_aa: ASSHPGSSSYNEQF
d_call: NA; clone_size: NA; j_call: TRBJ1-5; v_call: TRBV27; cdr3_aa: ASSLSGSQPQH
d_call: TRBD1; clone_size: NA; j_call: TRBJ1-2; v_call: TRBV30; cdr3_aa: AWAGTVYGYT
d_call: NA; clone_size: few; j_call: TRBJ2-3; v_call: TRBV28; cdr3_aa: ASSWSGDFTDTQY
d_call: TRBD1; clone_size: NA; j_call: TRBJ2-1; v_call: TRBV7-2; cdr3_aa: ASSFRDRDNEQF
d_call: NA; clone_size: NA; j_call: TRBJ1-1; v_call: TRBV3-1/TRBV3-2; cdr3_aa: ASSQDQLAAEAF
d_call: TRBD2; clone_size: NA; j_call: TRBJ2-1; v_call: TRBV10-1; cdr3_aa: ASSEGGGTSGRVYNEQF
d_call: NA; clone_size: NA; j_call: TRBJ2-1; v_call: TRBV6-6; cdr3_aa: ASKADSYNEQF
d_call: NA; clone_size: NA; j_call: TRBJ1-3; v_call: TRBV19; cdr3_aa: ASIPDMSSGNTIY
d_call: NA; clone_size: NA; j_call: TRBJ2-2; v_call: TRBV11-2; cdr3_aa: ASSRPTGLAELF
d_call: TRBD2; clone_size: NA; j_call: TRBJ2-1; v_call: TRBV15; cdr3_aa: ATSRGVAGADNEQF
d_call: NA; clone_size: NA; j_call: TRBJ2-7; v_call: TRBV9; cdr3_aa: ASSVGSTSYEQY
d_call: NA; clone_size: NA; j_call: TRBJ2-2; v_call: TRBV28; cdr3_aa: ATVGGQGTGELF
d_call: NA; clone_size: NA; j_call: TRBJ1-3; v_call: TRBV12-3/TRBV12-4; cdr3_aa: ASSRDSGNTIY
d_call: TRBD1; clone_size: once; j_call: TRBJ2-7; v_call: TRBV7-2; cdr3_aa: ASSSGTGRYEQY
d_call: NA; clone_size: few; j_call: TRBJ1-5; v_call: TRBV19; cdr3_aa: ASSITGANQPQH